The next 8 T cell receptor beta chains were all read from a single sample in a study of T cells in localized non-small cell lung cancer (TCRdb year 2020). The library was obtained by the immunoSEQ multiplex PCR assay. Entries here come from immuneACCESS through TCRdb and include only in-frame sequences with V and J called. Some clones fail to appear in such tables; in the studies checked, an unresolved V gene covers under half of the shortfall, and the cause of the remainder is unknown. In all, the sample holds about 43,000 clones, and about 91% of those were seen once. Over 9.5% of the sample is in the top ten clones. The material sequenced was PBMCs, taken before any cancer treatment. The origin of the receptors is a woman aged 40-75 years with stage II lung adenocarcinoma.

The rearrangement uses TRBV18 and TRBJ1-5; weak D call: TRBD1 (5 bases). The germline V gene has CDR1 KGHSH and CDR2 LQKENI. This CDR3 has 15 residues. The V and J ends lost 5 bases and 4 bases respectively, with 15 bases between them. The DNA of the CDR3 is TGTGCCAGCTCATCCTTAGGGACGGATAATCAGCCCCAGCATTTT. Translated: CASSSLGTDNQPQHF.

V usage is TRBV18 and J usage is TRBJ1-4; 7 bases are a match to TRBD1. The junction had 10 bases not matched to a gene; V was cut back by 5 bases and J by 4 bases. This CDR3 region has 16 residues. Germline-derived CDR1 and CDR2 are KGHSH and LQKENI. The DNA of the CDR3 is TGTGCCAGCTCAACAGACAGGGACGGGGGTAATGAAAAACTGTTTTTT. As protein: CASSTDRDGGNEKLFF.

This clone was seen just once. The chain carries TRBV6-5 and TRBJ2-7; TRBD1 agrees at 7 bases. Germline V gene sequence: CDR1 MNHEY, CDR2 SVGAGI. V lost 5 bases to trimming and J lost 6 bases; unmatched junction nucleotides: 10. The CDR3 runs 14 residues. Here the CDR3 DNA reads TGTGCCAGCAGTCTCCGACAGGGATCCAGCGAGCAGTACTTC. Translation gives CASSLRQGSSEQYF.

The gene calls are TRBV10-3 and TRBJ2-1, with TRBD2 matching over 10 bases. Germline V gene sequence: CDR1 ENHRY, CDR2 SYGVKD. The CDR3 contains 15 residues. Germline trimming cut 4 bases from V and 5 bases from J; bases unmatched to any gene: 5. The CDR3 DNA is TGTGCCATCAGTGCCGGGACTAGCGCGAACAATGAGCAGTTCTTC. This translates into CAISAGTSANNEQFF.

The V and J genes are TRBV6-1 and TRBJ2-7; 8 positions match TRBD1. CDR3 length equals 14 residues. V shed 8 bases, J shed 1 base, and the junction held 7 bases outside the gene matches. Germline CDR1 reads MNHNS; CDR2 reads SASEGT. The CDR3 sequence is CASFDRGHSYEQYF. In nucleotides, the CDR3 is TGTGCCAGCTTCGACAGGGGTCATTCCTACGAGCAGTACTTC.

The gene calls are TRBV25-1 and TRBJ2-3; no firm D call. In germline, CDR1 is MGHDK, CDR2 SYGVNS. The CDR3 totals 11 residues. Deletions cut 6 bases from V and 7 bases from J, with 8 bases between. CDR3 in DNA: TGTGCCAGCAGGGGTGGGTATACGCAGTATTTT. Translation: CASRGGYTQYF.

The rearrangement uses TRBV28 and TRBJ1-2; D is possibly TRBD1 (6 bases). Trimming left V 7 bases short and J 1 base short, with 16 bases between. This CDR3 comprises 15 residues. Per germline, CDR1 MDHEN and CDR2 SYDVKM. CDR3 residues: CASTLGPGVNYGYTF. The CDR3, as DNA: TGTGCCAGCACCCTAGGGCCAGGGGTTAACTATGGCTACACCTTC.

V is TRBV7-6 and J is TRBJ2-2; D ambiguous. CDR3 size: 13 residues. Germline lookup yields CDR1 SGHVS and CDR2 FNYEAQ. The V end was cut by 1 base, the J end by 7 bases, with 7 bases between. The CDR3 is CASSLVGGGELFF. CDR3 DNA sequence: TGTGCCAGCAGCTTAGTAGGCGGCGGGGAGCTGTTTTTT.